This T cell receptor (beta chain) was captured by sequencing in a study of OX40 agonist ivuxolimab in advanced cancers. The wider study: Those enrolled were 70% to 85% male, with a mean age of around 58 years and ages from about 20 to 80.

The assay was immunoSEQ multiplex PCR, and TCRdb's table has in-frame clones only and misses some. The profile shows approximately 26,000 clones, 83% of them singletons. The germline V gene has CDR1 PRHDT and CDR2 FYEKMQ (reference sequence). The trim removed 7 bases at V and 3 bases at J, leaving 14 bases unmatched. The CDR3 is 16 residues long. The sample was CD4+ or CD8+ T cells sorted from blood, taken in a trial of the OX40 agonist ivuxolimab. This TCR was sampled from an adult with an advanced solid tumor such as melanoma, head and neck, liver or kidney cancer. J is TRBJ1-2 and V is TRBV13; 7 bases line up with TRBD1. The CDR3 coding sequence is TGTGCCAGCACCCCCCGTGGGGACAGCCCTGACTATGGCTACACCTTC. Translation: CASTPRGDSPDYGYTF.